This T cell receptor (beta chain) was observed in a study of blood T cell repertoires in COVID-19. This CDR3 has 15 residues. Per the germline V gene, CDR1 is LGHDT and CDR2 is YNNKEL (reference sequence). With V trimmed by 3 bases and J by 2 bases, 7 bases remained unmatched. Libraries were prepared by immunoSEQ multiplex PCR; TCRdb keeps only in-frame clonotypes and omits some of them. The table shows around 190,000 clones, with about 88% occurring only once. The origin of this receptor is a young man who had recovered from COVID-19. The sample consisted of peripheral blood. The chain is built from TRBV3-1 (or the pseudogene TRBV3-2) and TRBJ2-7; 7 bases are a match to TRBD1. The CDR3, as DNA: TGTGCCAGCAGCCACATCCGGGACAGTACCTACGAGCAGTACTTC. Translating gives CASSHIRDSTYEQYF.